This T cell receptor beta chain was observed in a study of cytomegalovirus exposure and HLA in healthy donors. The study, taken as a whole, reports: Equally common other TCR beta chains were less clonally expanded than HLA-associated ones, a later analysis found. Later analysis identified some 16,000 TCR beta sequences associated with HLA alleles, using a false discovery rate threshold of 0.05.

As for this clone: Its antigen is unknown.

PCR employed 60 Vbeta and 13 Jbeta primers. Using immunoSEQ multiplex PCR, the repertoire was profiled, and TCRdb retains in-frame clones only, with some absent. Of tens of thousands of clones listed, 72% are singletons. This CDR3 is built from 10 residues. Trimming cost V 8 bases and J 4 bases, with 6 bases left between them. Per germline, CDR1 SNHLY and CDR2 FYNNEI. The J gene is TRBJ2-7, the V gene TRBV2; no firm D call. This TCR came from a man under 40 in good health and CMV-seronegative. The sequencing input was PBMCs. In nucleotides, the CDR3 is TGTGCCAGCGCAGGATACGAGCAGTACTTC. This codes for CASAGYEQYF.